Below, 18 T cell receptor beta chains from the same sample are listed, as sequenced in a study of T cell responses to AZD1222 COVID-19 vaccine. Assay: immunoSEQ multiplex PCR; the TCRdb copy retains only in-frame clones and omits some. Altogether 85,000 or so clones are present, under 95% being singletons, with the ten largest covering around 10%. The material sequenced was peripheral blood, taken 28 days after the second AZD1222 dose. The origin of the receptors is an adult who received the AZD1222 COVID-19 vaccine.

CDR3 sequence (DNA): TGTGCCAGCAGAACCTCACAGGGAGGCAGTGATCAGCCCCAGCATTTT. This sequence encodes CASRTSQGGSDQPQHF. This rearrangement joins TRBV28 to TRBJ1-5, with D perhaps TRBD1 (6 bases). Germline CDR1 MDHEN, CDR2 SYDVKM. This CDR3 comprises 16 residues. The ends were cut back, 6 bases at V and 5 bases at J, with 20 bases in the middle.

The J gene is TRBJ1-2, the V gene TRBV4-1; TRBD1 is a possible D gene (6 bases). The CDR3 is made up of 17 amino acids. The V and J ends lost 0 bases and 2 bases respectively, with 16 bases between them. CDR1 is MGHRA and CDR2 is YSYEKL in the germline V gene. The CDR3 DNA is TGCGCCAGCAGCCAAGATGAGATAGGGGGACGAAACTATGGCTACACCTTC. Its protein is CASSQDEIGGRNYGYTF.

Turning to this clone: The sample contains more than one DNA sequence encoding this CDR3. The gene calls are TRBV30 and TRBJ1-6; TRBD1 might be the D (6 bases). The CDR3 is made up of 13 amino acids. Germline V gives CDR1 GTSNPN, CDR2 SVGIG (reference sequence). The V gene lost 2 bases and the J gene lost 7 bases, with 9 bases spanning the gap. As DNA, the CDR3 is TGTGCCTGGAGTAAGGGGGGCAATTCACCCCTCCACTTT. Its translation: CAWSKGGNSPLHF.

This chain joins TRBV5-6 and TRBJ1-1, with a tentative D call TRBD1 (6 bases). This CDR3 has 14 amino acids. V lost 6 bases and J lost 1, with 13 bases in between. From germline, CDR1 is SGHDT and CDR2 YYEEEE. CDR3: CASTRGLGNTEAFF. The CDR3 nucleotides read TGTGCCAGCACCCGGGGGCTCGGGAACACTGAAGCTTTCTTT.

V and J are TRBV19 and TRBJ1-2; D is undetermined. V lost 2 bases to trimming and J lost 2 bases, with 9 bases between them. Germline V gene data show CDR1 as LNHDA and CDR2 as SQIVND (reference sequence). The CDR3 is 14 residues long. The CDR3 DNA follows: TGTGCCAGTAGTATACGGGCAAGAAACTATGGCTACACCTTC. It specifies CASSIRARNYGYTF. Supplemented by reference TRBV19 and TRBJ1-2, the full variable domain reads DGGITQSPKYLFRKEGQNVTLSCEQNLNHDAMYWYRQDPGQGLRLIYYSQIVNDFQKGDIAEGYSVSREKKESFPLTVTSAQKNPTAFYLCASSIRARNYGYTFGSGTRLTVV.

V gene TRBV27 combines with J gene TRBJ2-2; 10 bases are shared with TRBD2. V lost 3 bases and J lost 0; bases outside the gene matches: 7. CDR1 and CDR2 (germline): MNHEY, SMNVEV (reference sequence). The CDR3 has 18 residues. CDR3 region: CASSLFETSGTNTGELFF. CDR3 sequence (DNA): TGTGCCAGCAGTTTGTTTGAAACTAGCGGGACGAACACCGGGGAGCTGTTTTTT.

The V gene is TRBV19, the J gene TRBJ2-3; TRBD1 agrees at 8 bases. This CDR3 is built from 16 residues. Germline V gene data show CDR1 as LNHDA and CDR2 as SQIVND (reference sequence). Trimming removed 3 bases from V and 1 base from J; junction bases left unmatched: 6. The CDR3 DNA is TGTGCCAGTAGTATTGAGGGACAGGTCCGCACAGATACGCAGTATTTT. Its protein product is CASSIEGQVRTDTQYF.

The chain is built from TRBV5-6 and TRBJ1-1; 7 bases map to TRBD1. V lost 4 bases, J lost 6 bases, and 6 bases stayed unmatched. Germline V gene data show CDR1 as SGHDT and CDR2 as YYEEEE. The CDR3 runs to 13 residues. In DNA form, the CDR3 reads TGTGCCAGCAGCAAGGACAGGCACGCTGAAGCTTTCTTT. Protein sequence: CASSKDRHAEAFF.

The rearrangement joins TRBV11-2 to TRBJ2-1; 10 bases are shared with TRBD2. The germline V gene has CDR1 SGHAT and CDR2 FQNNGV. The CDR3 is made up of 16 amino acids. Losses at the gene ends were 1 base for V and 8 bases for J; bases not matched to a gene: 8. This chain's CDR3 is CASSLGLTSGSDEQFF. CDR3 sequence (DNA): TGTGCCAGCAGCTTAGGACTGACTAGCGGGTCGGATGAGCAGTTCTTC.

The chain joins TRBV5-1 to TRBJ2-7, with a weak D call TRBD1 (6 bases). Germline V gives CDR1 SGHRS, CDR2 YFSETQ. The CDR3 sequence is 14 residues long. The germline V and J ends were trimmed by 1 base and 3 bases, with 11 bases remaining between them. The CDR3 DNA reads TGCGCCAGCAGCTTGTACAGGGAAGGCTACGAGCAGTACTTC. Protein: CASSLYREGYEQYF.

Here the CDR3 reads CASSRGGRSYNEQFF. DNA of the CDR3: TGTGCCAGCAGTCGCGGGGGCCGCTCCTACAATGAGCAGTTCTTC. The chain employs TRBV6-5 and TRBJ2-1; D is perhaps TRBD2 (7 bases). Trimming took off 5 bases at V and 0 bases at J, with 11 bases between the two ends. Germline loops: CDR1 MNHEY, CDR2 SVGAGI. This CDR3 contains 15 residues.

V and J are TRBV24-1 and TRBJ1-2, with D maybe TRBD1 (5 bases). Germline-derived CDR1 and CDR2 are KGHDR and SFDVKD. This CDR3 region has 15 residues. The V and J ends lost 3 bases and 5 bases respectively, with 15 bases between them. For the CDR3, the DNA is TGTGCCACCAGTGATCCCTCCGAGACAGAATATGGCTACACCTTC. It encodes CATSDPSETEYGYTF.

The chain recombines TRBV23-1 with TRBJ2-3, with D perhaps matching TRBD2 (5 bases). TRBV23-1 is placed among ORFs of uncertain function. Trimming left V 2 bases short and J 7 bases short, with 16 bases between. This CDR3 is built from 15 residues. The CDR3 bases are TGCGCCAGCAGTCAACAGGAAAGGACTTCGAATACGCAGTATTTT. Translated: CASSQQERTSNTQYF.

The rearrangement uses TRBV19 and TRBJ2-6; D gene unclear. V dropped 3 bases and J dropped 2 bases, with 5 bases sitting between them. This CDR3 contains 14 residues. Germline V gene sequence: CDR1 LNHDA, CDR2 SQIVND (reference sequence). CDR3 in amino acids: CASSIQTGANVLTF. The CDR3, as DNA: TGTGCCAGTAGTATCCAAACTGGGGCCAACGTCCTGACTTTC.

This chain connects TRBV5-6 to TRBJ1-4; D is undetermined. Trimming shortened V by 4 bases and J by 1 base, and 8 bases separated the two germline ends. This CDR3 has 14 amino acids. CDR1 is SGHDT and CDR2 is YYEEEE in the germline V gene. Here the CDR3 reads CASSPTVTNEKLFF. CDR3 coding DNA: TGTGCCAGCAGCCCGACTGTAACTAATGAAAAACTGTTTTTT.

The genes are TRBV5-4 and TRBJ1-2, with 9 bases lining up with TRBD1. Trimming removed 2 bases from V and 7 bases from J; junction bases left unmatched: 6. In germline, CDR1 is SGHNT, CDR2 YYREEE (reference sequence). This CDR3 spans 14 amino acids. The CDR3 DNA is TGTGCCAGCAGCTTTCCGGGACAGGGCGGTGGCTACACCTTC. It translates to CASSFPGQGGGYTF.

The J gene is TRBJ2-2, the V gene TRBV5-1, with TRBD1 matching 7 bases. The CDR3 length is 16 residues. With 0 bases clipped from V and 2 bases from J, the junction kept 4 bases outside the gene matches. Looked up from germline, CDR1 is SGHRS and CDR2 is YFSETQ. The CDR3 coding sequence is TGCGCCAGCAGCTTGGGAACAGGGGTTAACACCGGGGAGCTGTTTTTT. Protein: CASSLGTGVNTGELFF. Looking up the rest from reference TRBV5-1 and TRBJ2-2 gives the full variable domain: KAGVTQTPRYLIKTRGQQVTLSCSPISGHRSVSWYQQTPGQGLQFLFEYFSETQRNKGNFPGRFSGRQFSNSRSEMNVSTLELGDSALYLCASSLGTGVNTGELFFGEGSRLTVL.

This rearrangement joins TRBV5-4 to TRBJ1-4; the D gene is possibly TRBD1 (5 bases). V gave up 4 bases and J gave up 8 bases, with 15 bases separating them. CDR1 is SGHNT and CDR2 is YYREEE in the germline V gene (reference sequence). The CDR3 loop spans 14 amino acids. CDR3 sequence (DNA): TGTGCCAGCAGCCGTCGGGGGATCGGGGAAAAACTGTTTTTT. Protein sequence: CASSRRGIGEKLFF.